One sample yielded the 10 T cell receptor beta chains listed below, sequenced in a study of shared clonotypes between healthy human individuals. Assay: immunoSEQ multiplex PCR; the TCRdb copy retains only in-frame clones and omits some. The sample carries around 980,000 clones, approximately 78% recorded once. Sequencing was carried out using memory CD4+ T cells from PBMCs. Subset indicated: CD45RA-negative fraction. The source is a man between 18 and 35 years old in good health. Some clones in this sample may be carry-over from other donors' samples.

The V and J genes are TRBV6-5 and TRBJ2-1, with 10 bases identical to TRBD2. V lost 6 bases to trimming and J lost 9 bases; unmatched junction nucleotides: 11. Per germline, CDR1 MNHEY and CDR2 SVGAGI. The CDR3 spans 15 residues. CDR3 DNA sequence: TGTGCCAGCAGCTTAGCGGGAGGCCCACCGGGTGAGCAGTTCTTC. It is translated as CASSLAGGPPGEQFF.

In DNA, the CDR3 is TGTGCCAGCAGTGTGGACATCTCCGGGACCCAGTACTTC. It is translated as CASSVDISGTQYF. This chain uses TRBV6-1 with TRBJ2-5; D possibly corresponds to TRBD1 (5 bases). CDR3 length: 13 amino acids. CDR1 MNHNS and CDR2 SASEGT come from the germline V gene. V was clipped by 4 bases and J by 7 bases, with 13 bases between them.

The chain carries TRBV18 and TRBJ1-1; weak D call: TRBD1 (6 bases). Trimming stripped 2 bases from V and 6 bases from J, with 10 bases between. Germline CDR1 is KGHSH and CDR2 is LQKENI. This CDR3 has 13 residues. DNA of the CDR3: TGTGCCAGCTCACCAGACAGGAGAGCTGAAGCTTTCTTT. Protein: CASSPDRRAEAFF.

This clone was counted between two and nine times. This chain uses TRBV5-8 with TRBJ1-5; D unclear. This CDR3 comprises 12 residues. Trimming took off 0 bases at V and 6 bases at J, with 4 bases between the two ends. CDR1 and CDR2 (germline): SGHTS, YDEGEE. CDR3 coding DNA: TGTGCCAGCAGCTTGGTCCCTCAGCCCCAGCATTTT. Its translation: CASSLVPQPQHF. Using reference TRBV5-8 and TRBJ1-5 for the parts outside the CDR3, the full variable domain is EAGVTQSPTHLIKTRGQQATLRCSPISGHTSVYWYQQALGLGLQFLLWYDEGEERNRGNFPPRFSGRQFPNYSSELNVNALELEDSALYLCASSLVPQPQHFGDGTRLSIL.

In its sample, this clone was seen many times. The CDR3 region is CASSFGLDYEQYF. The CDR3 DNA is TGTGCCAGCAGCTTTGGACTAGACTACGAGCAGTACTTC. The V and J genes are TRBV5-4 and TRBJ2-7; 7 bases line up with TRBD2. This CDR3 spans 13 amino acids. Germline-derived CDR1 and CDR2 are SGHNT and YYREEE (reference sequence). The V and J ends lost 2 bases and 3 bases, in that order; junction bases with no gene match: 2.

Only a few counts were recorded for this clone. Other DNA sequences in this sample translate to the same CDR3. V usage is TRBV5-1 and J usage is TRBJ2-7; perhaps TRBD1 as D (5 bases). V dropped 1 base and J dropped 2 bases, with 7 bases sitting between them. Looked up from germline, CDR1 is SGHRS and CDR2 is YFSETQ. The CDR3 length is 13 residues. The chain's CDR3 is CASSLSGPYEQYF. The CDR3 DNA follows: TGCGCCAGCAGCTTGTCAGGGCCCTACGAGCAGTACTTC.

This clone appeared a single time. This chain joins TRBV10-3 and TRBJ2-1; 8 nucleotides line up with TRBD2. Germline CDR1 reads ENHRY; CDR2 reads SYGVKD. CDR3 length: 18 residues. With V trimmed by 5 bases and J by 0 bases, 12 bases remained unmatched. This CDR3 reads CAISRAERGGSSYNEQFF. DNA for the CDR3: TGTGCCATCAGTCGCGCAGAACGGGGGGGAAGCTCCTACAATGAGCAGTTCTTC.

A few counts support this clone. This sequence joins TRBV30 and TRBJ1-1; D is possibly TRBD1 (5 bases). CDR1 and CDR2 (germline): GTSNPN, SVGIG (reference sequence). V was trimmed by 5 bases and J by 0 bases, leaving 13 bases between them. The CDR3 is 14 residues long. CDR3 region: CAWGGTFMNTEAFF. The CDR3 nucleotides read TGTGCCTGGGGGGGGACCTTCATGAACACTGAAGCTTTCTTT.

This chain connects TRBV6-5 to TRBJ1-3; D is unresolved. V was cut by 6 bases and J by 0 bases, with 9 bases left in between. Germline values: CDR1 MNHEY, CDR2 SVGAGI. The CDR3 spans 14 residues. In DNA form, the CDR3 reads TGTGCCAGCAGAGAACAGAGCTCTGGAAACACCATATATTTT. Translating it yields CASREQSSGNTIYF.

The chain uses TRBV23-1 and TRBJ2-7, with unresolved D. TRBV23-1 is an ORF, and what it does is uncertain. Trimming took off 0 bases at V and 3 bases at J, with 15 bases between the two ends. The CDR3 runs 16 residues. The CDR3: CASSQSPGRGNYEQYF. CDR3 nucleotides: TGCGCCAGCAGTCAATCGCCCGGCCGCGGCAACTACGAGCAGTACTTC.